One sample yielded the 20 T cell receptor beta chains listed below, sequenced in a study of blood T cell repertoires in COVID-19. Some clones are missing from TCRdb's copy, which holds only in-frame ones; the method was immunoSEQ multiplex PCR. The table records about 280,000 clones, around 84% of them present only once. Sequenced material: PBMCs or T cells enriched from blood (not recorded which). The receptors shown here come from a woman aged 45-60 years who had recovered from COVID-19.

J is TRBJ1-6 and V is TRBV2; 9 nucleotides line up with TRBD1. Germline lookup yields CDR1 SNHLY and CDR2 FYNNEI. The junction had 4 bases not matched to a gene; V was cut back by 6 bases and J by 1 base. The CDR3 totals 16 residues. The CDR3 DNA is TGTGCCAGCAGGGGACAGGGAGAGTCCTATAATTCACCCCTCCACTTT. Translation gives CASRGQGESYNSPLHF. Supplemented by reference TRBV2 and TRBJ1-6, the full variable domain reads EPEVTQTPSHQVTQMGQEVILRCVPISNHLYFYWYRQILGQKVEFLVSFYNNEISEKSEIFDDQFSVERPDGSNFTLKIRSTKLEDSAMYFCASRGQGESYNSPLHFGNGTRLTVT.

With respect to this clone: Other nucleotide sequences in the sample specify the same CDR3. This rearrangement joins TRBV2 to TRBJ1-6; 7 nucleotides align to TRBD1. Germline CDR1 and CDR2: SNHLY and FYNNEI. The V and J ends lost 4 bases and 7 bases, in that order; junction bases with no gene match: 4. This CDR3 spans 14 amino acids. In DNA form, the CDR3 reads TGTGCCAGCAGTGGCAGGGGGAGAAATTCACCCCTCCACTTT. Protein sequence: CASSGRGRNSPLHF.

J is TRBJ2-3 and V is TRBV24-1, with 12 bases that match TRBD2. The CDR3 runs 16 residues. Per the germline V gene, CDR1 is KGHDR and CDR2 is SFDVKD. Losses at the gene ends were 5 bases for V and 3 bases for J; bases not matched to a gene: 5. CDR3 loop: CATSAPTSGGTDTQYF. CDR3 bases: TGTGCCACCAGTGCCCCGACTAGCGGGGGAACAGATACGCAGTATTTT.

The CDR3 sequence: CASSQFGQLYNEQFF. The CDR3 region has the DNA TGCGCCAGCAGCCAATTCGGACAGTTATACAATGAGCAGTTCTTC. The chain combines TRBV4-1 with TRBJ2-1, with D possibly being TRBD1 (6 bases). V was shortened by 2 bases and J by 4 bases, with 12 bases between the two germline ends. Germline V CDR1 and CDR2: MGHRA, YSYEKL. The CDR3 contains 15 residues.

The chain joins TRBV4-1 to TRBJ2-2; 11 bases align to TRBD2. In germline, CDR1 is MGHRA, CDR2 YSYEKL. CDR3 size: 20 residues. The V gene end was trimmed by 3 bases and the J gene end by 2 bases; junction bases not matched to a gene: 14. Written as DNA, the CDR3 is TGCGCCAGCAGCCAGAAGAGATTAGCGGGAGGGCTAGTAAACACCGGGGAGCTGTTTTTT. It encodes CASSQKRLAGGLVNTGELFF.

Only a few counts were recorded for this clone. The chain employs TRBV4-2 and TRBJ2-2, with TRBD2 matching over 7 bases. V dropped 4 bases and J dropped 5; count of bases not matched to a gene: 13. CDR3 length: 17 amino acids. Germline values: CDR1 LGHNA, CDR2 YNFKEQ. CDR3 DNA sequence: TGTGCCAGCAGCCTCGGGAGGCCGCTAGCGGAAACCGGGGAGCTGTTTTTT. Encoded protein: CASSLGRPLAETGELFF.

This clone was recorded a few times. This rearrangement joins TRBV29-1 to TRBJ2-7; 9 nucleotides agree with TRBD1. This CDR3 is built from 15 residues. Germline V gene data show CDR1 as SQVTM and CDR2 as ANQGSEA. V shed 5 bases, J shed 5 bases, and the junction held 13 bases outside the gene matches. The CDR3 region is CSVTKPNRGPHEQYF. The CDR3 nucleotides read TGCAGCGTTACCAAGCCAAACAGGGGGCCCCACGAGCAGTACTTC.

This chain links TRBV11-2 with TRBJ2-1; TRBD1 agrees at 9 bases. J was trimmed by 4 bases and V by 5 bases; bases with no gene match: 6. The CDR3 is made up of 15 amino acids. CDR1 SGHAT and CDR2 FQNNGV come from the germline V gene. This chain's CDR3 is CASSVRDRVYNEQFF. The CDR3 DNA reads as TGTGCCAGCAGCGTCCGGGACAGGGTATACAATGAGCAGTTCTTC.

This clone occurred once. The genes are TRBV6-5 and TRBJ2-1; 7 positions match TRBD1. The germline V gene encodes CDR1 MNHEY and CDR2 SVGAGI. V dropped 8 bases and J dropped 9; count of bases not matched to a gene: 10. The CDR3 contains 13 residues. CDR3 region: CASSTGHWGEQFF. The DNA of the CDR3 is TGTGCCAGCTCGACAGGGCACTGGGGTGAGCAGTTCTTC.

This clone occurred once. The chain links TRBV27 to TRBJ2-1, with 10 bases aligning to TRBD2. The CDR3 runs to 20 residues. V gave up 8 bases and J gave up 2 bases; unmatched junction bases: 21. Looked up from germline, CDR1 is MNHEY and CDR2 is SMNVEV (reference sequence). The CDR3 nucleotides are TGTGCCAGCGGTCAGCTCCAGCGGGGGGGCCGTAACCGGCCCTACAATGAGCAGTTCTTC. The encoded protein is CASGQLQRGGRNRPYNEQFF.

This chain uses TRBV2 with TRBJ2-7; 9 positions match TRBD1. V shed 1 base, J shed 6 bases, and the junction held 7 bases outside the gene matches. CDR1 and CDR2 (germline): SNHLY, FYNNEI. This CDR3 comprises 15 residues. The CDR3 sequence is CASSEDRGRSLEQYF. For the CDR3, the DNA is TGTGCCAGCAGTGAAGACAGGGGGCGCTCCCTCGAGCAGTACTTC. Variable domain in full (rest from reference TRBV2 and TRBJ2-7): EPEVTQTPSHQVTQMGQEVILRCVPISNHLYFYWYRQILGQKVEFLVSFYNNEISEKSEIFDDQFSVERPDGSNFTLKIRSTKLEDSAMYFCASSEDRGRSLEQYFGPGTRLTVT.

J is TRBJ2-5 and V is TRBV7-9, with D possibly TRBD2 on 6 matching bases. The V and J ends lost 3 bases and 2 bases respectively, with 10 bases between them. CDR3 length: 14 residues. Germline lookup yields CDR1 SEHNR and CDR2 FQNEAQ (reference sequence). CDR3 in amino acids: CASSFGGGQETQYF. The CDR3 DNA sequence: TGTGCCAGCAGCTTCGGGGGAGGTCAAGAGACCCAGTACTTC.

The rearrangement uses TRBV7-9 and TRBJ1-2; tentatively, D is TRBD1 (5 bases). Per the germline V gene, CDR1 is SEHNR and CDR2 is FQNEAQ (reference sequence). Trimming left V 6 bases short and J 3 bases short, with 5 bases between. The length of the CDR3 is 11 residues. The CDR3 sequence is CASRGDYGYTF. The CDR3 DNA follows: TGTGCCAGCAGAGGGGACTATGGCTACACCTTC.

The chain has TRBV15 and TRBJ1-5; 7 bases fit TRBD1. Germline V CDR1 and CDR2: LNHNV, YYDKDF (reference sequence). This CDR3 comprises 18 residues. Germline trimming cut 0 bases from V and 4 bases from J; bases unmatched to any gene: 12. CDR3 bases: TGTGCCACCAGCAGAGACCGAAGAGGGGGCTGGGAGAATCAGCCCCAGCATTTT. Its translation: CATSRDRRGGWENQPQHF.

A single count supports this clone. The chain employs TRBV7-8 and TRBJ1-5; tentatively, D is TRBD1 (6 bases). The CDR3 spans 15 residues. Germline V gene lookup returns CDR1 SGHVS and CDR2 FQNEAQ. Trimming left V 1 base short and J 1 base short, with 8 bases between. CDR3 loop: CASSLVQGSNQPQHF. The CDR3 DNA sequence: TGTGCCAGCAGCTTAGTACAGGGCAGCAATCAGCCCCAGCATTTT.

V gene TRBV30 combines with J gene TRBJ2-1; 11 bases align to TRBD2. Germline CDR1 GTSNPN, CDR2 SVGIG (reference sequence). The CDR3 loop spans 14 amino acids. The V segment lost 2 bases and the J segment 5 bases; nucleotides outside the gene matches: 2. The CDR3 loop is CAWSSGLADNEQFF. CDR3 sequence (DNA): TGTGCCTGGAGTTCGGGACTAGCGGACAATGAGCAGTTCTTC.

This chain connects TRBV29-1 to TRBJ1-2; a weak D match, TRBD1 (6 bases). Germline loops: CDR1 SQVTM, CDR2 ANQGSEA. Trimming took off 4 bases at V and 8 bases at J, with 23 bases between the two ends. The CDR3 runs 15 residues. The CDR3 loop is CSVGMDSFQSWGYTF. The CDR3, as DNA: TGCAGCGTTGGGATGGACAGTTTCCAGTCGTGGGGCTACACCTTC.

The chain uses TRBV9 and TRBJ1-2, with 9 bases that match TRBD1. Germline loops: CDR1 SGDLS, CDR2 YYNGEE. V shed 4 bases, J shed 7 bases, and the junction held 17 bases outside the gene matches. The CDR3 runs 17 residues. The chain's CDR3 is CASSPGIPPGQGSGYTF. In nucleotides, the CDR3 is TGTGCCAGCAGCCCTGGTATACCTCCCGGACAGGGGTCTGGCTACACCTTC.

The rearrangement uses TRBV5-1 and TRBJ1-4; TRBD1 agrees at 7 bases. J gave up 6 bases and V 4 bases, and 9 bases lay outside the gene matches. The CDR3 is 15 residues long. Germline CDR1 reads SGHRS; CDR2 reads YFSETQ. The CDR3 nucleotides read TGCGCCAGCAGCCCGGGACAGTCCCGGGATGAAAAACTGTTTTTT. Translation: CASSPGQSRDEKLFF.

The chain uses TRBV29-1 and TRBJ1-2, with D possibly matching TRBD1 (6 bases). The CDR3 covers 12 residues. Germline V gene data show CDR1 as SQVTM and CDR2 as ANQGSEA. The V end lost 6 bases, the J end lost 4 bases, and 12 bases lay between the germline ends. The CDR3: CSVRDIFYGYTF. The CDR3 DNA reads TGCAGCGTCCGGGACATCTTCTATGGCTACACCTTC.